Each of the 12 T cell receptor beta chains below was sequenced from the same sample in a study of blood T cell repertoires in COVID-19. This table comes from immunoSEQ multiplex PCR, and its TCRdb copy is limited to in-frame clones, with some not included. The data show roughly 64,000 clones, 65% to 90% seen once. The specimen was peripheral blood. Receptors originate from a man aged 50 to 59 with active COVID-19.

The chain is built from TRBV10-3 and TRBJ1-3; TRBD1 is a possible D gene (6 bases). V lost 7 bases and J lost 3, with 16 bases in between. Germline loops: CDR1 ENHRY, CDR2 SYGVKD. The length of the CDR3 is 15 residues. As DNA, the CDR3 is TGTGCCATCATCAATGACAGGCACCGTGGAAACACCATATATTTT. Its protein product is CAIINDRHRGNTIYF.

The J gene is TRBJ2-7, the V gene TRBV10-2; weak D call: TRBD2 (6 bases). Germline V gene lookup returns CDR1 WSHSY and CDR2 SAAADI. This CDR3 is 14 amino acids long. V was pared by 8 bases and J by 3 bases, with 17 bases between. The CDR3 region has the DNA TGCGCCAGCTCTGTCGGGCGGGGACTCTACGAGCAGTACTTC. Translated: CASSVGRGLYEQYF.

J is TRBJ2-1 and V is TRBV14, with a weak D call TRBD2 (6 bases). CDR1 is SGHDN and CDR2 is FVKESK in the germline V gene. The CDR3 extends over 15 amino acids. With 1 base removed from V and 9 bases from J, the gap between germline ends came to 16 bases. The CDR3 bases are TGTGCCAGCAGCCAAGTGGAAGCGGGTACCGTTGAGCAGTTCTTC. Its translation: CASSQVEAGTVEQFF.

The chain combines TRBV3-1 (or the pseudogene TRBV3-2) with TRBJ2-5; 9 nucleotides agree with TRBD1. The CDR3 has 14 residues. V lost 4 bases to trimming and J lost 5 bases; unmatched junction nucleotides: 5. Germline CDR1 and CDR2: LGHDT and YNNKEL (reference sequence). The CDR3 spells CASSPRTGEETQYF. The CDR3 nucleotides read TGTGCCAGCAGCCCGAGGACAGGGGAGGAGACCCAGTACTTC.

The chain uses TRBV3-1 (or the pseudogene TRBV3-2) and TRBJ1-4; D not resolved. CDR3 length: 13 residues. V lost 5 bases and J lost 7, with 11 bases in between. Germline CDR1 reads LGHDT; CDR2 reads YNNKEL (reference sequence). The CDR3 loop is CASSFNTGEKLFF. DNA of the CDR3: TGTGCCAGCAGCTTTAATACGGGTGAAAAACTGTTTTTT.

The J gene is TRBJ2-3, the V gene TRBV7-9, with 9 bases lining up with TRBD2. Germline CDR1 reads SEHNR; CDR2 reads FQNEAQ (reference sequence). CDR3 length equals 17 residues. Trimming took 5 bases from V and 5 from J; bases not matched to a gene: 14. CDR3 bases: TGTGCCAGCAGCCCCCCGGGGCGGGGGGGCCAAAGAGATACGCAGTATTTT. Translation gives CASSPPGRGGQRDTQYF. Full variable domain (remainder filled in from reference TRBV7-9 and TRBJ2-3): DTGVSQNPRHKITKRGQNVTFRCDPISEHNRLYWYRQTLGQGPEFLTYFQNEAQLEKSRLLSDRFSAERPKGSFSTLEIQRTEQGDSAMYLCASSPPGRGGQRDTQYFGPGTRLTVL.

The chain joins TRBV7-9 to TRBJ1-5; no reliable D call. Germline V CDR1 and CDR2: SEHNR, FQNEAQ (reference sequence). Trimming cost V 1 base and J 2 bases, with 9 bases left between them. The CDR3 extends over 15 amino acids. CDR3: CASSLGQRGNQPQHF. The CDR3 nucleotides are TGTGCCAGCAGCTTAGGCCAGAGGGGCAATCAGCCCCAGCATTTT.

This chain links TRBV3-1 (or the pseudogene TRBV3-2) with TRBJ2-7, with 10 bases matching TRBD2. Germline CDR1 reads LGHDT; CDR2 reads YNNKEL (reference sequence). The CDR3 runs 14 residues. The V gene end was trimmed by 4 bases and the J gene end by 2 bases; junction bases not matched to a gene: 2. The CDR3 sequence is CASSPSGGAYEQYF. Written as DNA, the CDR3 is TGTGCCAGCAGCCCTAGCGGGGGAGCCTACGAGCAGTACTTC.

The chain uses TRBV6-5 and TRBJ1-2; D call uncertain. CDR1 and CDR2 from the germline V gene are MNHEY and SVGAGI. Trimming took off 0 bases at V and 7 bases at J, with 9 bases between the two ends. This CDR3 is 13 amino acids long. The CDR3 bases are TGTGCCAGCAGTTACTCGATGAGGGCTGGCTACACCTTC. Encoded protein: CASSYSMRAGYTF.

The genes are TRBV19 and TRBJ1-1, with D tentatively TRBD1 (5 bases). V was trimmed by 3 bases and J by 1 base, leaving 15 bases between them. This CDR3 is 16 amino acids long. Germline lookup yields CDR1 LNHDA and CDR2 SQIVND (reference sequence). DNA for the CDR3: TGTGCCAGTAGTATCCCCTCGAAGGGGTCGAACACTGAAGCTTTCTTT. This translates into CASSIPSKGSNTEAFF.

The chain is built from TRBV6-2 or TRBV6-3 and TRBJ1-1; D remains ambiguous. V dropped 0 bases and J dropped 1 base, with 6 bases sitting between them. Germline assignment: CDR1 MNHEY and CDR2 SVGEGT. The CDR3 length is 14 residues. In DNA form, the CDR3 reads TGTGCCAGCAGTTACTCGTACGGGAACACTGAAGCTTTCTTT. It codes for CASSYSYGNTEAFF.

The gene calls are TRBV11-2 and TRBJ1-2; D might be TRBD1 (6 bases). Germline loops: CDR1 SGHAT, CDR2 FQNNGV. This CDR3 spans 12 amino acids. Trimming took off 2 bases at V and 8 bases at J, with 9 bases between the two ends. The CDR3 here is CASSLTGRGYTF. CDR3 DNA sequence: TGTGCCAGCAGCTTAACAGGGCGAGGCTACACCTTC.